This T cell receptor (beta chain) stems from a study of blood T cell repertoires in COVID-19. Looking at the study overall: Some COVID-19 samples were acute and others convalescent; all came from the United States, Italy and Spain. Sources were T cells, B-cell-depleted T cells, or PBMCs; the material itself was cDNA or gDNA.

Authors' analysis steps: Amplification with reference gene primers provided the estimates of nucleated cell counts. TCRdb keeps only in-frame clones here, not all; method: immunoSEQ multiplex PCR. The D gene and trimming were derived from the DNA, and the V and J assignments and clone size from that table. The data hold around 500,000 clones, with over 75% observed a single time. V lost 0 bases, J lost 2 bases, and 4 bases stayed unmatched. Per germline, CDR1 WNHNN and CDR2 SYGVQD (reference sequence). CDR3 length: 16 residues. This clonotype was sampled from a human donor in a cohort sampled during active COVID-19. The specimen sequenced was peripheral blood. V usage is TRBV10-1 and J usage is TRBJ2-3, with TRBD2 matching over 8 bases. In DNA, the CDR3 is TGCGCCAGCAGTGAGTCGAGTAGCGGGAACACAGATACGCAGTATTTT. This encodes CASSESSSGNTDTQYF.